Following are 21 T cell receptor beta chains from one sample sequenced in a study of brain T cells in children with intractable seizures. TCRdb keeps only in-frame clones here, not all; method: immunoSEQ multiplex PCR. The data contain tens of thousands of clones, approximately 89% of them singletons. Sequencing was performed on peripheral blood, taken at surgery. These TCRs come from a girl aged 2 to 10 with Rasmussen encephalitis and intractable seizures.

The chain has TRBV2 and TRBJ1-2; 8 bases line up with TRBD1. This CDR3 has 13 residues. Germline values: CDR1 SNHLY, CDR2 FYNNEI. V was pared by 9 bases and J by 4 bases, with 7 bases of the junction left unmatched. CDR3 sequence: CARIKDRVYGYTF. The CDR3 DNA is TGTGCCAGGATAAAGGACAGGGTCTATGGCTACACCTTC.

The gene calls are TRBV7-9 and TRBJ2-1; no definite D call. Germline lookup yields CDR1 SEHNR and CDR2 FQNEAQ (reference sequence). The germline V and J ends were trimmed by 3 bases and 15 bases, with 15 bases remaining between them. There are 12 residues in the CDR3. The CDR3 DNA sequence: TGTGCCAGCAGCTTTAGCAGTTCCCTACCGTTCTTC. Amino acids: CASSFSSSLPFF. The whole variable domain, filled in from reference TRBV7-9 and TRBJ2-1, reads DTGVSQNPRHKITKRGQNVTFRCDPISEHNRLYWYRQTLGQGPEFLTYFQNEAQLEKSRLLSDRFSAERPKGSFSTLEIQRTEQGDSAMYLCASSFSSSLPFFGPGTRLTVL.

This clone was recorded once. The chain combines TRBV18 with TRBJ2-7, with TRBD1 as a possible D gene (6 bases). The CDR3 contains 15 residues. V was shortened by 3 bases and J by 0 bases, with 12 bases between the two germline ends. CDR1 is KGHSH, CDR2 LQKENI, per germline. The CDR3 bases are TGTGCCAGCTCACCGGCGAGGGGGAGCTCCTACGAGCAGTACTTC. It yields the protein CASSPARGSSYEQYF.

CDR3 nucleotide sequence: TGTGCCAGCAGCCGAGGACTAGCGGGGGGGGAGCAGTTCTTC. Translated, it gives CASSRGLAGGEQFF. The chain links TRBV6-5 to TRBJ2-1; 15 bases fit TRBD2. This CDR3 spans 14 amino acids. CDR1 is MNHEY and CDR2 is SVGAGI in the germline V gene. Unmatched junction bases numbered 4, after V lost 6 bases and J lost 10 bases.

This chain joins TRBV3-1 (or the pseudogene TRBV3-2) and TRBJ1-4, with D perhaps matching TRBD1 (5 bases). The CDR3 length is 16 residues. V lost 4 bases to trimming and J lost 8 bases, with 20 bases between them. Germline V gene data show CDR1 as LGHDT and CDR2 as YNNKEL (reference sequence). This chain's CDR3 is CASSLEPGRRLEKLFF. The CDR3 DNA reads as TGTGCCAGCAGCCTCGAACCAGGGAGGAGACTCGAAAAACTGTTTTTT.

The rearrangement links TRBV10-1 to TRBJ2-1; 12 bases fit TRBD2. V dropped 2 bases and J dropped 8; count of bases not matched to a gene: 4. The CDR3 is made up of 15 amino acids. Germline CDR1 and CDR2: WNHNN and SYGVQD (reference sequence). The CDR3 DNA is TGCGCCAGCAGTGAGCTAGCGGGAGGGTACGATGAGCAGTTCTTC. Encoded protein: CASSELAGGYDEQFF.

This chain connects TRBV3-1 (or the pseudogene TRBV3-2) to TRBJ1-3; D is unclear. There are 15 residues in the CDR3. V lost 4 bases and J lost 0, with 10 bases in between. CDR1 LGHDT and CDR2 YNNKEL come from the germline V gene (reference sequence). The CDR3 sequence is CASSPRHSSGNTIYF. In DNA, the CDR3 is TGTGCCAGCAGCCCTCGACACAGCTCTGGAAACACCATATATTTT.

The V call is TRBV2, the J call TRBJ2-3; 7 bases fit TRBD2. Germline CDR1 and CDR2: SNHLY and FYNNEI. The CDR3 contains 14 residues. The V segment lost 7 bases and the J segment 2 bases; nucleotides outside the gene matches: 6. The CDR3 here is CASKWAGVTDTQYF. The CDR3 DNA reads as TGTGCCAGCAAGTGGGCGGGAGTCACAGATACGCAGTATTTT.

The V call is TRBV10-3, the J call TRBJ1-5, with D hard to call. V was pared by 0 bases and J by 1 base, with 10 bases between. The germline V gene encodes CDR1 ENHRY and CDR2 SYGVKD. The CDR3 length is 16 residues. This CDR3 reads CAISESNGASNQPQHF. CDR3 nucleotides: TGTGCCATCAGTGAGTCTAACGGAGCGAGCAATCAGCCCCAGCATTTT.

This rearrangement joins TRBV20-1 to TRBJ1-4; D possibly corresponds to TRBD1 (6 bases). The CDR3 loop spans 16 amino acids. CDR1 is DFQATT and CDR2 is SNEGSKA in the germline V gene (reference sequence). Trimming took 3 bases from V and 7 from J, leaving 21 bases between them. The CDR3 DNA follows: TGCAGTGCTAGTACATTTGGGTCAGGGGCCCGTGAAAAACTGTTTTTT. Its translation: CSASTFGSGAREKLFF.

The rearrangement joins TRBV7-9 to TRBJ1-2; weak D call: TRBD1 (6 bases). Deletions cut 6 bases from V and 3 bases from J, with 14 bases between. Germline V gene data show CDR1 as SEHNR and CDR2 as FQNEAQ (reference sequence). The CDR3 spans 14 residues. The CDR3 region is CASSFAGGHYGYTF. Here the CDR3 DNA reads TGTGCCAGCAGTTTCGCGGGGGGCCACTATGGCTACACCTTC.

CDR3 amino acids: CASSESPHGVGHF. Written as DNA, the CDR3 is TGTGCCAGCAGTGAGTCCCCACATGGCGTAGGGCATTTT. This chain uses TRBV6-1 with TRBJ1-5; D not certain. V was clipped by 3 bases and J by 15 bases, with 18 bases between them. Germline V CDR1 and CDR2: MNHNS, SASEGT. The CDR3 contains 13 residues.

This chain joins TRBV5-5 and TRBJ1-1, with TRBD1 as a possible D gene (5 bases). This CDR3 contains 18 residues. V lost 4 bases, J lost 5 bases, and 27 bases lay in between. Germline V CDR1 and CDR2: SGHKS, YYEKEE (reference sequence). CDR3 loop: CASSVLWGEGALRTEAFF. In DNA form, the CDR3 reads TGTGCCAGCAGCGTTCTGTGGGGGGAAGGAGCCTTGAGGACTGAAGCTTTCTTT. Supplemented by reference TRBV5-5 and TRBJ1-1, the full variable domain reads DAGVTQSPTHLIKTRGQQVTLRCSPISGHKSVSWYQQVLGQGPQFIFQYYEKEERGRGNFPDRFSARQFPNYSSELNVNALLLGDSALYLCASSVLWGEGALRTEAFFGQGTRLTVV.

The V gene is TRBV30, the J gene TRBJ1-2, with 7 bases lining up with TRBD1. There are 12 residues in the CDR3. J lost 2 bases, V lost 6 bases, and 3 bases had no gene match. CDR1 is GTSNPN and CDR2 is SVGIG in the germline V gene (reference sequence). The CDR3 DNA reads TGTGCCTGCCAGGGGGAGAACTATGGCTACACCTTC. Protein product: CACQGENYGYTF.

V is TRBV5-6 and J is TRBJ1-1; D remains ambiguous. From germline, CDR1 is SGHDT and CDR2 YYEEEE. Trimming stripped 0 bases from V and 1 base from J, with 13 bases between. The CDR3 spans 16 residues. The CDR3 here is CASSLAPSLRNTEAFF. The DNA of the CDR3 is TGTGCCAGCAGCTTGGCCCCTTCTCTGAGGAACACTGAAGCTTTCTTT.

This CDR3 reads CASSIQGAQPQHF. The CDR3 DNA follows: TGTGCCAGCAGCATACAGGGGGCGCAGCCCCAGCATTTT. J is TRBJ1-5 and V is TRBV5-4; 9 nucleotides match TRBD1. CDR1 is SGHNT and CDR2 is YYREEE in the germline V gene (reference sequence). Trimming took 4 bases from V and 7 from J; bases not matched to a gene: 3. The CDR3 loop spans 13 amino acids.

The V call is TRBV6-5, the J call TRBJ1-1, with D maybe TRBD1 (6 bases). The V end was cut by 6 bases, the J end by 7 bases, with 15 bases between. From germline, CDR1 is MNHEY and CDR2 SVGAGI. The CDR3 has 13 amino acids. The CDR3 reads CASRSTGFSEAFF. In nucleotides, the CDR3 is TGTGCCAGCAGGTCTACAGGGTTTAGTGAAGCTTTCTTT.

The chain combines TRBV7-9 with TRBJ2-5; TRBD2 is a possible D gene (5 bases). V was trimmed by 7 bases and J by 5 bases, leaving 17 bases between them. Germline V gene data show CDR1 as SEHNR and CDR2 as FQNEAQ (reference sequence). This CDR3 contains 14 residues. The CDR3 DNA reads as TGTGCCAGCACCCCCGGTAGGGCGGGCGAGACCCAGTACTTC. Encoded protein: CASTPGRAGETQYF.

The chain is built from TRBV30 and TRBJ2-5; tentatively, D is TRBD1 (6 bases). Trimming pared 5 bases from V and 4 bases from J, leaving 8 bases between. The CDR3 consists of 11 residues. CDR1 GTSNPN and CDR2 SVGIG come from the germline V gene (reference sequence). The CDR3 DNA reads TGTGCCTGGGGACAGAGAGAGACCCAGTACTTC. Protein: CAWGQRETQYF. The variable domain in full, completed from reference TRBV30 and TRBJ2-5, reads SQTIHQWPATLVQPVGSPLSLECTVEGTSNPNLYWYRQAAGRGLQLLFYSVGIGQISSEVPQNLSASRPQDRQFILSSKKLLLSDSGFYLCAWGQRETQYFGPGTRLLVL.

This rearrangement joins TRBV10-1 to TRBJ2-3; D is perhaps TRBD2 (5 bases). Germline CDR1 and CDR2: WNHNN and SYGVQD (reference sequence). V lost 6 bases and J lost 6, with 16 bases in between. CDR3 size: 14 residues. The DNA of the CDR3 is TGCGCCAGCAGAGCTCGAGGGCCGGGGGATACGCAGTATTTT. Its protein is CASRARGPGDTQYF.

The J gene is TRBJ2-1, the V gene TRBV7-9, with D maybe TRBD2 (6 bases). V lost 4 bases and J 0 bases, leaving 16 bases between the germline ends. CDR1 SEHNR and CDR2 FQNEAQ come from the germline V gene (reference sequence). The CDR3 runs to 17 residues. The CDR3 loop is CASSSTPLADSYNEQFF. CDR3 in DNA: TGTGCCAGCAGCTCGACCCCACTAGCAGACTCCTACAATGAGCAGTTCTTC.